This T cell receptor (beta chain) was obtained from a study of shared clonotypes between healthy human individuals. The table came from immunoSEQ multiplex PCR; TCRdb's copy has only in-frame clones and leaves some out. The sample consists of about 1 million clones, under 80% of them appearing once. Looked up from germline, CDR1 is SNHLY and CDR2 is FYNNEI. Trimming stripped 5 bases from V and 4 bases from J, with 20 bases between. The CDR3 is 16 residues long. This chain connects TRBV2 to TRBJ1-2; D is perhaps TRBD1 (5 bases). The clonotype comes from a man aged 18 to 30 in good health. The sample was memory CD4+ T cells sorted from blood. Sample subset: CD45RA-negative fraction. The chain's CDR3 is CASSPGGGRPSYGYTF. CDR3 bases: TGTGCCAGCAGTCCGGGGGGAGGGAGGCCTAGCTATGGCTACACCTTC. Supplemented by reference TRBV2 and TRBJ1-2, the full variable domain reads EPEVTQTPSHQVTQMGQEVILRCVPISNHLYFYWYRQILGQKVEFLVSFYNNEISEKSEIFDDQFSVERPDGSNFTLKIRSTKLEDSAMYFCASSPGGGRPSYGYTFGSGTRLTVV.